The 27 T cell receptor beta chains in this list originate from one sample, sequenced in a study of cytomegalovirus exposure and HLA in healthy donors. The PCR contained 60 Vbeta and 13 Jbeta primers. Sequencing used immunoSEQ multiplex PCR; TCRdb keeps in-frame clones, though not all of them. Found here are under 200,000 clones; the top ten clones hold about 0.79%. Sample: PBMCs. These receptors were obtained from a woman aged 18-29 years in good health and CMV-seropositive.

The CDR3 DNA reads TGTGCCAGTAGCCGTCCTAGCGGGATTGCCGGGGAGCTGTTTTTT. Protein product: CASSRPSGIAGELFF. This sequence joins TRBV19 and TRBJ2-2; 9 bases are a match to TRBD2. The CDR3 contains 15 residues. The J segment lost 6 bases and the V segment lost 6 bases, leaving 8 bases of the junction unmatched. CDR1 is LNHDA and CDR2 is SQIVND in the germline V gene (reference sequence).

The chain carries TRBV2 and TRBJ2-2, with D possibly being TRBD2 (6 bases). V dropped 2 bases and J dropped 5 bases, with 15 bases sitting between them. CDR1 SNHLY and CDR2 FYNNEI come from the germline V gene. The CDR3 is made up of 16 amino acids. CDR3 protein: CASSETSPRGTGELFF. The CDR3 DNA reads TGTGCCAGCAGTGAAACTAGCCCCCGAGGGACCGGGGAGCTGTTTTTT.

The chain recombines TRBV5-4 with TRBJ1-2, with D possibly being TRBD1 (5 bases). Germline loops: CDR1 SGHNT, CDR2 YYREEE (reference sequence). V dropped 4 bases and J dropped 7 bases, with 17 bases sitting between them. The CDR3 has 14 amino acids. CDR3 sequence reads: CASSPGGVRSGYTF. The CDR3 coding sequence is TGTGCCAGCAGCCCCGGGGGGGTTCGGAGTGGCTACACCTTC.

The chain combines TRBV5-1 with TRBJ2-7, with 9 bases fitting TRBD1. There are 13 residues in the CDR3. Germline loops: CDR1 SGHRS, CDR2 YFSETQ. V lost 2 bases to trimming and J lost 7 bases; unmatched junction nucleotides: 4. The CDR3 here is CASSLNRGLEQYF. The CDR3 DNA reads TGCGCCAGCAGCTTAAACAGGGGGCTGGAGCAGTACTTC.

The rearrangement uses TRBV6-6 and TRBJ2-1; tentative D call: TRBD1 (5 bases). This CDR3 comprises 13 residues. Trimming took 4 bases from V and 2 from J, leaving 6 bases between them. CDR1 MNHNY and CDR2 SVGAGI come from the germline V gene (reference sequence). The DNA for the CDR3 is TGTGCCAGCAGTTCGGACACCTACAATGAGCAGTTCTTC. Encoded protein: CASSSDTYNEQFF.

V gene TRBV6-6 combines with J gene TRBJ1-5, with D possibly being TRBD1 (6 bases). The CDR3 consists of 15 residues. Germline values: CDR1 MNHNY, CDR2 SVGAGI (reference sequence). The ends were cut back, 2 bases at V and 7 bases at J, with 15 bases in the middle. The CDR3 loop is CASSYRGGVEQPQHF. DNA of the CDR3: TGTGCCAGCAGTTACCGAGGGGGGGTGGAGCAGCCCCAGCATTTT.

The rearrangement uses TRBV7-2 and TRBJ2-2; no clear D gene. V lost 4 bases, J lost 5 bases, and 14 bases lay in between. Germline loops: CDR1 SGHTA, CDR2 FQGNSA. This CDR3 has 15 residues. As DNA, the CDR3 is TGTGCCAGCAGCTCCTCCGAGACTCCGACCGGGGAGCTGTTTTTT. Translated: CASSSSETPTGELFF. The variable domain in full, completed from reference TRBV7-2 and TRBJ2-2, reads GAGVSQSPSNKVTEKGKDVELRCDPISGHTALYWYRQSLGQGLEFLIYFQGNSAPDKSGLPSDRFSAERTGGSVSTLTIQRTQQEDSAVYLCASSSSETPTGELFFGEGSRLTVL.

V gene TRBV20-1 combines with J gene TRBJ1-2, with D unclear. Germline loops: CDR1 DFQATT, CDR2 SNEGSKA (reference sequence). The CDR3 loop spans 11 amino acids. V lost 6 bases and J lost 2, with 7 bases in between. Here the CDR3 reads CSAEQNYGYTF. CDR3 sequence (DNA): TGCAGTGCCGAGCAAAACTATGGCTACACCTTC.

The rearrangement links TRBV5-5 to TRBJ1-5; D may be TRBD1 (5 bases). V lost 0 bases and J lost 5, with 9 bases in between. This CDR3 is built from 14 residues. The germline V gene has CDR1 SGHKS and CDR2 YYEKEE (reference sequence). Written as DNA, the CDR3 is TGTGCCAGCAGCTTGGGGCAGGGCGATCAGCCCCAGCATTTT. Translated, it gives CASSLGQGDQPQHF. Full variable domain (missing parts from reference TRBV5-5 and TRBJ1-5): DAGVTQSPTHLIKTRGQQVTLRCSPISGHKSVSWYQQVLGQGPQFIFQYYEKEERGRGNFPDRFSARQFPNYSSELNVNALLLGDSALYLCASSLGQGDQPQHFGDGTRLSIL.

The chain carries TRBV6-4 and TRBJ2-5; 7 bases fit TRBD2. Trimming at V came to 0 bases and at J to 5 bases, leaving 12 bases not matched to a gene. This CDR3 contains 17 residues. The germline V gene has CDR1 MRHNA and CDR2 SNTAGT. The CDR3 spells CASSDSSRGRARETQYF. As DNA, the CDR3 is TGTGCCAGCAGTGACTCGTCGCGGGGGAGGGCCCGGGAGACCCAGTACTTC.

The chain employs TRBV13 and TRBJ2-1; 8 bases are a match to TRBD2. The germline V gene encodes CDR1 PRHDT and CDR2 FYEKMQ (reference sequence). CDR3 size: 15 residues. Trimming cost V 0 bases and J 4 bases; bases outside gene matches: 2. CDR3 residues: CASSLGRGGYNEQFF. The CDR3 nucleotides are TGTGCCAGCAGCTTAGGACGGGGGGGTTACAATGAGCAGTTCTTC.

The rearrangement uses TRBV28 and TRBJ2-2; TRBD1 matches 7 bases. This CDR3 has 16 residues. V trimming: 6 bases; J trimming: 6 bases; junction bases outside the gene matches: 13. The germline V gene has CDR1 MDHEN and CDR2 SYDVKM. The CDR3 nucleotides are TGTGCCAGCAGGGTTCCCAAGGGGGCCGGGTCCGGGGAGCTGTTTTTT. Protein sequence: CASRVPKGAGSGELFF.

V usage is TRBV7-3 and J usage is TRBJ2-1; a weak D match, TRBD2 (6 bases). Trimming stripped 6 bases from V and 9 bases from J, with 18 bases between. The CDR3 contains 14 residues. Germline CDR1 SGHTA, CDR2 FQGTGA. The CDR3 DNA reads TGTGCCAGCAGTCCGGGACTCCGACGGTTTGAGCAGTTCTTC. This encodes CASSPGLRRFEQFF.

The chain has TRBV6-5 and TRBJ1-2; D possibly corresponds to TRBD1 (5 bases). Per the germline V gene, CDR1 is MNHEY and CDR2 is SVGAGI. Trimming left V 4 bases short and J 2 bases short, with 11 bases between. CDR3 length: 14 amino acids. CDR3 coding DNA: TGTGCCAGCAGTTCTCCCAGGGTCAACTATGGCTACACCTTC. It codes for CASSSPRVNYGYTF.

The rearrangement joins TRBV6-1 to TRBJ2-6, with 8 bases matching TRBD1. The CDR3 consists of 14 residues. Germline V CDR1 and CDR2: MNHNS, SASEGT. V was pared by 6 bases and J by 8 bases, with 6 bases of the junction left unmatched. DNA for the CDR3: TGTGCCAGCAGGGACAGGGACGGGACCAACGTCCTGACTTTC. Translating it yields CASRDRDGTNVLTF.

The gene calls are TRBV21-1 and TRBJ1-1; TRBD1 is taken as the D call from the table, unchecked against the DNA. TRBV21-1 corresponds to a pseudogene. The CDR3 consists of 11 residues. CDR3 sequence: CASSKGSEAFF. The CDR3 region has the DNA TGTGCCAGCAGCAAAGGCAGTGAAGCTTTCTTT.

The rearrangement joins TRBV25-1 to TRBJ1-1; D uncertain. CDR1 and CDR2 from the germline V gene are MGHDK and SYGVNS. The CDR3 totals 16 residues. Trimming left V 0 bases short and J 3 bases short, with 14 bases between. CDR3 in amino acids: CASSEYRGMWDTEAFF. CDR3 coding DNA: TGTGCCAGCAGTGAATACCGGGGTATGTGGGACACTGAAGCTTTCTTT.

V usage is TRBV6-5 and J usage is TRBJ2-7; tentative D call: TRBD1 (6 bases). Between the trimmed V and J ends, which lost 5 bases and 6 bases, there was a span of 20 bases. Germline CDR1 reads MNHEY; CDR2 reads SVGAGI. This CDR3 is 15 amino acids long. The CDR3 region is CASSLSRGTHGEQYF. In DNA, the CDR3 is TGTGCCAGCAGTCTGAGTCGAGGGACACATGGCGAGCAGTACTTC.

The chain carries TRBV5-1 and TRBJ2-7, with a possible D match to TRBD1 (6 bases). V shed 7 bases and J shed 3 bases, with 14 bases lying between them. Germline V gene data show CDR1 as SGHRS and CDR2 as YFSETQ. The CDR3 has 13 residues. The chain's CDR3 is CASGRDTNYEQYF. CDR3 in DNA: TGCGCCAGCGGCCGGGACACCAACTACGAGCAGTACTTC.

V gene TRBV15 combines with J gene TRBJ2-7; 7 bases are shared with TRBD2. This CDR3 contains 14 residues. In germline, CDR1 is LNHNV, CDR2 YYDKDF (reference sequence). J was trimmed by 10 bases and V by 0 bases; bases with no gene match: 9. The CDR3 loop reads CATSRDIEAGPQYF. CDR3 nucleotides: TGTGCCACCAGCAGAGATATCGAAGCGGGGCCCCAGTACTTC.

This chain connects TRBV27 to TRBJ1-2; D may be TRBD1 (5 bases). The CDR3 spans 14 residues. Trimming left V 3 bases short and J 1 base short, with 9 bases between. Germline lookup yields CDR1 MNHEY and CDR2 SMNVEV (reference sequence). The DNA of the CDR3 is TGTGCCAGCAGTTTTACAGGTCTTAACTATGGCTACACCTTC. It yields the protein CASSFTGLNYGYTF.

The chain couples TRBV6-1 to TRBJ2-1, with D perhaps TRBD1 (6 bases). Trimming removed 6 bases from V and 1 base from J, with 10 bases in between. The CDR3 contains 14 residues. Germline V gene data show CDR1 as MNHNS and CDR2 as SASEGT. CDR3 residues: CASSAGQSYNEQFF. For the CDR3, the DNA is TGTGCCAGCAGCGCCGGACAGTCCTACAATGAGCAGTTCTTC.

The rearrangement joins TRBV30 to TRBJ1-5; the D gene is possibly TRBD1 (5 bases). The CDR3 covers 12 residues. Between the trimmed V and J ends, which lost 3 bases and 9 bases, there was a span of 12 bases. The V gene's germline CDR1 is GTSNPN and CDR2 SVGIG (reference sequence). CDR3 amino acids: CAWSLTGWPQHF. As DNA, the CDR3 is TGTGCCTGGAGCCTCACAGGATGGCCCCAGCATTTT.

CDR3 nucleotide sequence: TGCGCCAGCAGCCAGGGGACAGGGGGTGGCTACACCTTC. Its translation is CASSQGTGGGYTF. The chain recombines TRBV4-3 with TRBJ1-2; the match to TRBD1 covers 11 bases. The CDR3 totals 13 residues. The germline CDR1 and CDR2 sequences are LGHNA and YSLEER. V shed 3 bases and J 7 bases; nucleotides not matched to a gene: 1.

This chain uses TRBV6-1 with TRBJ1-1; no reliable D call. Between the trimmed V and J ends, which lost 0 bases and 5 bases, there was a span of 10 bases. The CDR3 is 14 residues long. Per the germline V gene, CDR1 is MNHNS and CDR2 is SASEGT. In DNA form, the CDR3 reads TGTGCCAGCAGTGAAGCGGGCGACACAACTGAAGCTTTCTTT. Protein product: CASSEAGDTTEAFF.

The rearrangement joins TRBV12-5 to TRBJ1-4; D is unclear. The V end was cut by 5 bases, the J end by 0 bases, with 7 bases between. This CDR3 is 14 amino acids long. The germline gives CDR1 LGHNT, CDR2 FRNRAP. Here the CDR3 reads CASGLFATNEKLFF. The DNA for the CDR3 is TGTGCTAGTGGTCTTTTTGCAACTAATGAAAAACTGTTTTTT.

This chain connects TRBV5-1 to TRBJ2-7; 7 bases align to TRBD1. V shed 0 bases, J shed 1 base, and the junction held 4 bases outside the gene matches. The CDR3 has 15 residues. Looked up from germline, CDR1 is SGHRS and CDR2 is YFSETQ. CDR3 sequence: CASSLGARGSYEQYF. CDR3 coding DNA: TGCGCCAGCAGCTTGGGTGCCAGGGGGTCCTACGAGCAGTACTTC.